Each of the 30 T cell receptor beta chains below was sequenced from the same sample in a study of neurological immune-mediated disorders. A single record per CDR3 protein comes from TCRdb applying MiXCR to the 5' RACE reads. The sample yields roughly 62,000 distinct CDR3 sequences, around 3.8% seen once. Sequenced material: PBMCs. These receptors all come from a woman in her forties or fifties with multiple sclerosis.

This clonotype was seen ten or more times. This chain uses TRBV12-3 or TRBV12-4 with TRBJ1-5; D not certain. CDR3 length: 13 residues. Between the trimmed V and J ends, which lost 2 bases and 3 bases, there was a span of 5 bases. The CDR3 reads CASSLIYNQPQHF. The CDR3 bases are TGTGCCAGCAGTTTAATCTACAATCAGCCCCAGCATTTT.

This clonotype showed up many times. The V gene is TRBV20-1, the J gene TRBJ2-3; no clear D. Germline-derived CDR1 and CDR2 are DFQATT and SNEGSKA (reference sequence). The length of the CDR3 is 12 residues. The ends were cut back, 6 bases at V and 2 bases at J, with 9 bases in the middle. Here the CDR3 reads CSAGSDTDTQYF. The CDR3 DNA reads TGCAGTGCCGGGTCTGACACAGATACGCAGTATTTT.

Many counts were recorded for this clonotype. This chain joins TRBV2 and TRBJ2-1; 7 positions match TRBD1. This CDR3 spans 14 amino acids. V shed 5 bases, J shed 6 bases, and the junction held 7 bases outside the gene matches. Per germline, CDR1 SNHLY and CDR2 FYNNEI. CDR3 loop: CASSPLDRANEQFF. For the CDR3, the DNA is TGTGCCAGCAGTCCTTTAGACAGGGCCAATGAGCAGTTCTTC.

This clonotype was recorded at least ten times. The chain joins TRBV20-1 to TRBJ2-3; D call uncertain. Germline V lookup: CDR1 DFQATT, CDR2 SNEGSKA (reference sequence). CDR3 length: 14 amino acids. V was trimmed by 1 base and J by 0 bases, leaving 8 bases between them. The CDR3 DNA sequence: TGCAGTGCTAGAGGTCCGAGGAGCACAGATACGCAGTATTTT. Its protein product is CSARGPRSTDTQYF.

This clonotype was counted ten times or more. This rearrangement joins TRBV20-1 to TRBJ2-1; 7 bases match TRBD1. The CDR3 spans 14 residues. Trimming at V came to 1 base and at J to 7 bases, leaving 7 bases not matched to a gene. CDR1 DFQATT and CDR2 SNEGSKA come from the germline V gene (reference sequence). CDR3 sequence: CSARGDSPFNEQFF. As DNA, the CDR3 is TGCAGTGCTAGAGGGGACAGCCCTTTTAATGAGCAGTTCTTC.

This clonotype was recorded at least ten times. The gene calls are TRBV20-1 and TRBJ2-3; D may be TRBD2 (5 bases). Between the trimmed V and J ends, which lost 0 bases and 2 bases, there was a span of 12 bases. Germline V CDR1 and CDR2: DFQATT, SNEGSKA (reference sequence). This CDR3 is built from 15 residues. The CDR3 spells CSARDVARLTDTQYF. The CDR3 bases are TGCAGTGCTAGAGATGTAGCGCGCCTCACAGATACGCAGTATTTT.

On this clonotype: One base away lies a much larger clone, so this may be a sequencing read error. The gene calls are TRBV7-9 and TRBJ1-4, with D possibly being TRBD1 (6 bases). Per the germline V gene, CDR1 is SEHNR and CDR2 is FQNEAQ (reference sequence). The CDR3 runs to 18 residues. CDR3 in DNA: TGTGCCAGCAGCCGAGAGGGCACAGGGAGTGTCGGGAATGACAAACTGTTTTTT. It specifies CASSREGTGSVGNDKLFF.

This clonotype was seen at least ten times. The gene calls are TRBV5-6 and TRBJ2-1, with D unresolved. This CDR3 contains 14 residues. Germline lookup yields CDR1 SGHDT and CDR2 YYEEEE. Trimming stripped 2 bases from V and 4 bases from J, with 10 bases between. Here the CDR3 reads CASSLGSTYNEQFF. CDR3 DNA: TGTGCCAGCAGCTTAGGCAGTACGTACAATGAGCAGTTCTTC.

This clonotype was seen many times. V is TRBV6-5 and J is TRBJ2-2, with D possibly TRBD2 on 5 matching bases. V lost 6 bases to trimming and J lost 8 bases, with 16 bases between them. Germline CDR1 MNHEY, CDR2 SVGAGI. The CDR3 loop spans 14 amino acids. This chain's CDR3 is CASRTPGSGGELFF. Written as DNA, the CDR3 is TGTGCCAGCAGAACCCCGGGGTCTGGGGGGGAGCTGTTTTTT.

Many counts were recorded for this clonotype. The rearrangement joins TRBV21-1 to TRBJ1-5. TRBV21-1 is deemed a pseudogene. The CDR3 is 12 amino acids. CDR3 sequence: CASDTPDQPQHF. The CDR3 coding sequence is TGTGCCAGTGACACTCCTGATCAGCCCCAGCATTTT.

This clonotype was seen at least ten times. This rearrangement joins TRBV29-1 to TRBJ2-2; a weak D match, TRBD1 (5 bases). The CDR3 is 12 residues long. Trimming cost V 7 bases and J 2 bases, with 8 bases left between them. Germline V gene data show CDR1 as SQVTM and CDR2 as ANQGSEA. The DNA for the CDR3 is TGCAGCGGGGGCGGAAACACCGGGGAGCTGTTTTTT. Residues: CSGGGNTGELFF.

This rearrangement joins TRBV9 to TRBJ1-3, with D hard to call. The CDR3 sequence is 15 residues long. The germline V gene has CDR1 SGDLS and CDR2 YYNGEE. The V end was cut by 4 bases, the J end by 4 bases, with 15 bases between. This chain's CDR3 is CASSPSWGVGNTIYF. The CDR3 bases are TGTGCCAGCAGCCCTTCTTGGGGTGTGGGAAACACCATATATTTT.

This clonotype was picked up many times. The rearrangement uses TRBV7-2 and TRBJ2-3; 12 bases are shared with TRBD2. There are 19 residues in the CDR3. The ends lost 2 bases at V and 1 base at J; junction bases unmatched: 10. CDR1 and CDR2 from the germline V gene are SGHTA and FQGNSA. For the CDR3, the DNA is TGTGCCAGCAGCTTATTGGTCTCTAGCGGGAGGGGGGGCACAGATACGCAGTATTTT. Translated, it gives CASSLLVSSGRGGTDTQYF.

Of note for this clonotype: A read error is possible here, since a much larger clone lies one base away. The genes are TRBV5-1 and TRBJ2-7; maybe TRBD1 (5 bases). The V end was cut by 7 bases, the J end by 3 bases, with 11 bases between. From germline, CDR1 is SGHRS and CDR2 YFSETQ. The CDR3 contains 12 residues. CDR3 amino acids: CASQGKSYEQYF. Written as DNA, the CDR3 is TGCGCCAGCCAGGGAAAGAGCTACGAGCAGTACTTC.

This clonotype was recorded many times. The chain is built from TRBV15 and TRBJ1-1; 7 bases map to TRBD1. Trimming cost V 6 bases and J 3 bases; bases outside gene matches: 10. The germline CDR1 and CDR2 sequences are LNHNV and YYDKDF (reference sequence). This CDR3 spans 15 amino acids. DNA for the CDR3: TGTGCCACCAGTGAAGGGGGCGCTGGGGACACTGAAGCTTTCTTT. The encoded protein is CATSEGGAGDTEAFF.

This clonotype was recorded many times. This chain links TRBV20-1 with TRBJ2-5, with D possibly being TRBD1 or TRBD2 (6 bases each). This CDR3 is built from 13 residues. Germline CDR1 is DFQATT and CDR2 is SNEGSKA (reference sequence). Trimming removed 3 bases at V and 5 bases at J, with 13 bases between. The CDR3, as DNA: TGCAGTGCTAGCTGGCAAGGGGGGGAGACCCAGTACTTC. It codes for CSASWQGGETQYF.

This clonotype was observed at least ten times. V usage is TRBV20-1 and J usage is TRBJ2-2, with 13 bases identical to TRBD2. J gave up 5 bases and V 2 bases, and 5 bases lay outside the gene matches. Germline V gene lookup returns CDR1 DFQATT and CDR2 SNEGSKA (reference sequence). The CDR3 is 16 amino acids. CDR3 nucleotides: TGCAGTGCTAGACTCCCGGGACTAGCGGGAACCGGGGAGCTGTTTTTT. Translating gives CSARLPGLAGTGELFF.

This clonotype occurred many times. The chain recombines TRBV20-1 with TRBJ2-1; 7 nucleotides line up with TRBD2. CDR3 length: 17 residues. The germline V gene has CDR1 DFQATT and CDR2 SNEGSKA (reference sequence). V gave up 1 base and J gave up 2 bases; unmatched junction bases: 11. The CDR3: CSARGSRAGVAYNEQFF. CDR3 nucleotides: TGCAGTGCTAGAGGGTCTAGGGCGGGAGTAGCCTACAATGAGCAGTTCTTC.

This clonotype was seen ten or more times. The chain recombines TRBV7-2 with TRBJ2-7, with TRBD2 identical over 7 bases. The germline CDR1 and CDR2 sequences are SGHTA and FQGNSA. This CDR3 comprises 14 residues. The V and J ends lost 4 bases and 1 base, in that order; junction bases with no gene match: 4. The CDR3 DNA reads TGTGCCAGCAGCTCGAGGGGAGGGTCCTACGAGCAGTACTTC. As protein: CASSSRGGSYEQYF.

This clonotype was seen ten or more times. The chain is built from TRBV7-3 and TRBJ2-1; 7 nucleotides align to TRBD2. J gave up 2 bases and V 4 bases, and 5 bases lay outside the gene matches. Germline V gives CDR1 SGHTA, CDR2 FQGTGA. CDR3 length: 15 amino acids. This CDR3 is CASSSSGNTYNEQFF. Here the CDR3 DNA reads TGTGCCAGCAGCTCTAGCGGCAATACCTACAATGAGCAGTTCTTC.

This clonotype came up many times. This rearrangement joins TRBV5-1 to TRBJ2-5; 12 bases agree with TRBD2. The CDR3 spans 18 residues. J was trimmed by 4 bases and V by 4 bases; bases with no gene match: 14. Germline lookup yields CDR1 SGHRS and CDR2 YFSETQ. The CDR3 protein is CASSRTQTSGRVRETQYF. For the CDR3, the DNA is TGCGCCAGCAGCAGGACCCAGACTAGCGGGAGAGTGAGAGAGACCCAGTACTTC.

The table lists this clonotype with many counts. One junction end disagrees with the germline gene, perhaps due to a read error. The DNA of the CDR3 is TGCAGTGCTAGAGAGGGACAGGGAGGCAATCAGCCCCAGAATTTT. Protein product: CSAREGQGGNQPQNF. The rearrangement links TRBV20-1 to TRBJ1-5; 9 bases fit TRBD1. The CDR3 contains 15 residues. Germline-derived CDR1 and CDR2 are DFQATT and SNEGSKA (reference sequence).

The sample holds many counts of this clonotype. The chain links TRBV7-2 to TRBJ2-7; D is undetermined. V was cut by 1 base and J by 2 bases, with 9 bases left in between. The CDR3 contains 14 residues. Per germline, CDR1 SGHTA and CDR2 FQGNSA. The CDR3 loop reads CASSLGPGPYEQYF. The CDR3 bases are TGTGCCAGCAGCTTAGGGCCCGGGCCCTACGAGCAGTACTTC.

In this sample, this clonotype turned up many times. The rearrangement joins TRBV3-1 to TRBJ2-2; no clear D. The CDR3 is 15 amino acids. The germline V gene has CDR1 LGHDT and CDR2 YNNKEL (reference sequence). Trimming stripped 1 base from V and 5 bases from J, with 11 bases between. The CDR3 DNA reads as TGTGCCAGCAGCCAAGCTGGTCCTACGACCGGGGAGCTGTTTTTT. Translating gives CASSQAGPTTGELFF.

This clonotype was detected many times. J is TRBJ1-1 and V is TRBV20-1; D ambiguous. The germline V and J ends were trimmed by 6 bases and 12 bases, with 17 bases remaining between them. The CDR3 sequence is 11 residues long. Germline V lookup: CDR1 DFQATT, CDR2 SNEGSKA (reference sequence). The CDR3 loop reads CSADRQDRTFF. CDR3 in DNA: TGCAGTGCGGATAGGCAGGATAGAACTTTCTTT.

This clonotype was recorded at least ten times. The rearrangement joins TRBV5-6 to TRBJ1-1, with a tentative D call TRBD1 (5 bases). CDR3 length equals 16 residues. Germline V gives CDR1 SGHDT, CDR2 YYEEEE. The V end lost 4 bases, the J end lost 4 bases, and 20 bases lay between the germline ends. CDR3 sequence reads: CASSTQAGRMGTEAFF. The CDR3 region has the DNA TGTGCCAGCAGCACACAAGCAGGGAGGATGGGCACTGAAGCTTTCTTT. Supplemented by reference TRBV5-6 and TRBJ1-1, the full variable domain reads DAGVTQSPTHLIKTRGQQVTLRCSPKSGHDTVSWYQQALGQGPQFIFQYYEEEERQRGNFPDRFSGHQFPNYSSELNVNALLLGDSALYLCASSTQAGRMGTEAFFGQGTRLTVV.

A few counts support this clonotype. The V gene is TRBV29-1, the J gene TRBJ1-1; D might be TRBD1 (5 bases). CDR1 is SQVTM and CDR2 is ANQGSEA in the germline V gene. Trimming cost V 7 bases and J 1 base, with 16 bases left between them. The CDR3 covers 14 residues. CDR3 in DNA: TGCAGCGCCAAAACCGGGACCTGGAACACTGAAGCTTTCTTT. It specifies CSAKTGTWNTEAFF.

This clonotype was detected many times. A read error may explain this, as a much larger clone is one base away. The V gene is TRBV20-1, the J gene TRBJ1-2; D unresolved. V was pared by 0 bases and J by 11 bases, with 10 bases between. There are 11 residues in the CDR3. Germline V gene data show CDR1 as DFQATT and CDR2 as SNEGSKA (reference sequence). CDR3 nucleotides: TGCAGTGCTAGAGATATCGAAAGTTACACCTTC. Translated: CSARDIESYTF.

V and J are TRBV6-6 and TRBJ1-2; no clear D. The CDR3 extends over 14 amino acids. Deletions cut 6 bases from V and 0 bases from J, with 11 bases between. Looked up from germline, CDR1 is MNHNY and CDR2 is SVGAGI (reference sequence). The CDR3, as DNA: TGTGCCAGCAGCCCACGAAAGGCTAACTATGGCTACACCTTC. Translated, it gives CASSPRKANYGYTF.

This clonotype was seen more than once but under ten times. This chain connects TRBV6-6 to TRBJ1-1, with D unresolved. Germline CDR1 MNHNY, CDR2 SVGAGI (reference sequence). V lost 7 bases and J 4 bases, leaving 16 bases between the germline ends. The CDR3 is 14 residues long. The CDR3, as DNA: TGTGCCAGCATGCAAACACGGGGAGGCACTGAAGCTTTCTTT. Amino acid sequence: CASMQTRGGTEAFF.